The rows below give T cell receptor beta chains drawn from one sample of a study of cytomegalovirus exposure and HLA in healthy donors. Measured with immunoSEQ multiplex PCR; TCRdb has only the in-frame clones, and not every one. The table has some 76,000 clones, just over 70% seen once; the top ten hold approximately 5%. Sequencing was carried out using PBMCs. These TCRs come from a man aged 60 to 69 in good health and CMV-seropositive. Both conserved end residues are part of each CDR3. D genes are given only for firm matches. Rows may omit the clone size; those that give it use once, few, many or a size class.

>TRBJ1-2|NA|TRBV9|NA|15
TGTGCCAGCAGCGTAGACAGAGATTCTAACTATGGCTACACCTTC
CASSVDRDSNYGYTF
>TRBJ2-1|NA|TRBV2|NA|14
TGTGCCAGCAGTGAAAGGGGGAGAAGAAATGAGCAGTTCTTC
CASSERGRRNEQFF
>TRBJ2-2|NA|TRBV6-6|NA|13
TGTGCCAGCACTACTACGAACACCGGGGAGCTGTTTTTT
CASTTTNTGELFF
>TRBJ2-7|NA|TRBV19|TRBD1|13
TGTGCCAGTAGTCCAGGGGGCGCATCAGGGGAGTACTTC
CASSPGGASGEYF
>TRBJ1-1|NA|TRBV28|TRBD1|19
TGTGCCAGCAGTTTACTTTTGGGGACGGGGACAGGAGTTAACACTGAAGCTTTCTTT
CASSLLLGTGTGVNTEAFF
>TRBJ2-4|NA|TRBV27|NA|15
TGTGCCAGCAGTCGATCCCCTGGAGGACGGGACATTCAGTACTTC
CASSRSPGGRDIQYF
>TRBJ2-2|few|TRBV15|NA|15
TGTGCCACCCCCCGGCGGGGATCGAACACCGGGGAGCTGTTTTTT
CATPRRGSNTGELFF
>TRBJ2-6|NA|TRBV7-9|TRBD1|18
TGTGCCAGCAGCTCCGGTCCCGGGACAGGCTCTGGGGCCAACGTCCTGACTTTC
CASSSGPGTGSGANVLTF
>TRBJ1-1|NA|TRBV11-2|TRBD1|15
TGTGCCAGCAGCCGAAATGGACAGGGTAACACTGAAGCTTTCTTT
CASSRNGQGNTEAFF
>TRBJ1-2|NA|TRBV9|NA|16
TGTGCCAGCAGCGTAGAAGGGGATCCCCTCTACTATGGCTACACCTTC
CASSVEGDPLYYGYTF
>TRBJ2-1|NA|TRBV6-1|TRBD2|15
TGTGCCAGCAGTACAGGGACTAGCGTTTACAATGAGCAGTTCTTC
CASSTGTSVYNEQFF
>TRBJ2-6|NA|TRBV7-9|NA|14
TGTGCCAGCAGCTATCTAACTGGGGCCAACGTCCTGACTTTC
CASSYLTGANVLTF
>TRBJ1-5|NA|TRBV28|TRBD1|15
TGTGCCAGCAACTCCCCCACAGGGGACAATCAGCCCCAGCATTTT
CASNSPTGDNQPQHF
>TRBJ2-2|NA|TRBV11-3|NA|16
TGTGCCAGCAGCTTCCGGGGGACCGCGAACACCGGGGAGCTGTTTTTT
CASSFRGTANTGELFF
>TRBJ2-7|NA|TRBV27|TRBD1|17
TGTGCCAGCAGTTTATACCCCCGACAGGGGCCTCACTACGAGCAGTACTTC
CASSLYPRQGPHYEQYF
>TRBJ2-3|NA|TRBV7-3|NA|17
TGTGCCAGCAGCTTAACGTACCGGACGGAAGGGGCAGATACGCAGTATTTT
CASSLTYRTEGADTQYF
>TRBJ1-4|NA|TRBV7-4|NA|14
TGTGCCAGCAGCTTCCCTCCCGGGTATGAAAAACTGTTTTTT
CASSFPPGYEKLFF
>TRBJ2-1|once|TRBV7-2|NA|14
TGTGCCAGCAGCGCTTCAGGGTGGGTCAATGAGCAGTTCTTC
CASSASGWVNEQFF
>TRBJ1-3|NA|TRBV9|TRBD1|15
TGTGCCAGCAGCAGTACAGGGGGCTCTGGAAACACCATATATTTT
CASSSTGGSGNTIYF
>TRBJ2-7|NA|TRBV6-1|TRBD1|15
TGTGCCAGCAGTGAAGTAGGGACAGGGGGCTACGAGCAGTACTTC
CASSEVGTGGYEQYF
>TRBJ2-1|NA|TRBV7-2|NA|13
TGTGCCAGCAGCTTAGCCAGGGACAATGAGCAGTTCTTC
CASSLARDNEQFF
>TRBJ1-3|few|TRBV9|NA|18
TGTGCCAGCAGCCCACACCCCGGAGTGATGGGTTACGGAAACACCATATATTTT
CASSPHPGVMGYGNTIYF
>TRBJ2-3|NA|TRBV5-1|NA|17
TGCGCCAGCAGCTTGGAAAGTGCGGGATGGAGCACAGATACGCAGTATTTT
CASSLESAGWSTDTQYF
>TRBJ1-2|NA|TRBV7-8|NA|14
TGTGCCAGCAGCTTAGGACCGGGTTTATATGGCTACACCTTC
CASSLGPGLYGYTF
>TRBJ2-5|NA|TRBV5-6|NA|11
TGTGCCAGCAGCCTCCTGGGAGAGCAGTACTTC
CASSLLGEQYF
>TRBJ1-3|NA|TRBV6-5|NA|16
TGTGCCAGCAGTTACTCGATACCACTCTCTGGAAACACCATATATTTT
CASSYSIPLSGNTIYF
>TRBJ2-6|NA|TRBV7-9|NA|13
TGTGCCTCAGCGGATATTGGGGCCAACGTCCTGACTTTC
CASADIGANVLTF
>TRBJ1-2|NA|TRBV5-4|NA|15
TGTGCCAGCAGCGCTGCCGGGGGGGCCGGCTATGGCTACACCTTC
CASSAAGGAGYGYTF
>TRBJ1-4|few|TRBV5-4|NA|15
TGTGCCAGCAGCTTGGGGGGGGATGGCAATGAAAAACTGTTTTTT
CASSLGGDGNEKLFF
>TRBJ2-5|NA|TRBV5-4|NA|18
TGTGCCAGCAGCTTGGTGCTGGTTTCAGGGTTCATAGGAGAGACCCAGTACTTC
CASSLVLVSGFIGETQYF
>TRBJ2-1|few|TRBV7-9|TRBD2|17
TGTGCCAGCAGCCCCAGGGCTAGCGGGCTTTCCTACAATGAGCAGTTCTTC
CASSPRASGLSYNEQFF
>TRBJ2-2|NA|TRBV5-6|NA|16
TGTGCCAGCAGCACTGTCGGGACAAGGTTAAGAGGGGAGCTGTTTTTT
CASSTVGTRLRGELFF
>TRBJ1-4|NA|TRBV15|TRBD1|15
TGTGCCACCAGCAGCCTCGGGACAGGGGCTGAAAAACTGTTTTTT
CATSSLGTGAEKLFF
>TRBJ1-2|few|TRBV28|TRBD1|14
TGTGCCAGCAGTTCCGGACAGGGAAACTATGGCTACACCTTC
CASSSGQGNYGYTF
>TRBJ1-6|once|TRBV27|NA|14
TGTGCCAGCAGTTTAGACAGTACATATTCACCCCTCCACTTT
CASSLDSTYSPLHF
>TRBJ2-2|few|TRBV18|NA|15
TGTGCCAGCTCACCCCCGGGACTTAACACCGGGGAGCTGTTTTTT
CASSPPGLNTGELFF
>TRBJ2-7|NA|TRBV5-6|NA|16
TGTGCCAGCAGCTTTTTGGCCGGGACTTCCTCCTACGAGCAGTACTTC
CASSFLAGTSSYEQYF
>TRBJ1-2|NA|TRBV7-9|NA|12
TGTGCCAGCAGCAATACTAACTATGGCTACACCTTC
CASSNTNYGYTF
>TRBJ1-1|NA|TRBV29-1|NA|12
TGCAGCGTTTACGGGGGAGGGACTGAAGCTTTCTTT
CSVYGGGTEAFF
>TRBJ2-7|NA|TRBV29-1|NA|12
TGCAGCGTTGGTGTCAGACAGTACGAGCAGTACTTC
CSVGVRQYEQYF
>TRBJ1-5|NA|TRBV5-1|NA|14
TGCGCCAGCAGCGTCCAAACAGGGTCCCAGCCCCAGCATTTT
CASSVQTGSQPQHF
>TRBJ1-2|once|TRBV4-3|NA|14
TGCGCCAGCAGCCAAGAAGGGGGGGACTATGGCTACACCTTC
CASSQEGGDYGYTF
>TRBJ1-1|once|TRBV28|NA|13
TGTGCCAGCAGCCGCCGGACTGTACTACAAGCTTTCTTT
CASSRRTVLQAFF
>TRBJ2-7|NA|TRBV18|NA|14
TGTGCCAGCTCACCGATCAGGGAAACCTACGAGCAGTACTTC
CASSPIRETYEQYF
>TRBJ1-5|NA|TRBV27|TRBD1|12
TGTGCCAGCAGGACAGGGTTCGAGCCCCAGCATTTT
CASRTGFEPQHF
>TRBJ2-2|NA|TRBV29-1|NA|15
TGCAGCGCCACGGACCCCAGGGGCAACACCGGGGAGCTGTTTTTT
CSATDPRGNTGELFF
>TRBJ2-1|NA|TRBV5-6|TRBD2|16
TGTGCCAGCAGCTCAGGGCAAAGCGGGGGGGAAGACGAGCAGTTCTTC
CASSSGQSGGEDEQFF
>TRBJ1-3|few|TRBV28|NA|17
TGTGCCAGCAGTTTTTGGGCGGGGGACGGCTCTGGAAACACCATATATTTT
CASSFWAGDGSGNTIYF
>TRBJ1-1|NA|TRBV28|NA|15
TGTGCCAGCAGTCCAACGGAGGGGAGACATACTGAAGCTTTCTTT
CASSPTEGRHTEAFF
>TRBJ2-2|NA|TRBV19|TRBD1|17
TGTGCCAGTAGTATAGACAGGGGGCGCGGGAACACCGGGGAGCTGTTTTTT
CASSIDRGRGNTGELFF
>TRBJ2-7|NA|TRBV13|NA|13
TGTGCCAGCAGCTTGGAACTAGCCTACGAGCAGTACTTC
CASSLELAYEQYF
>TRBJ2-5|NA|TRBV6-1|TRBD2|14
TGTGCCAGCACCCCCGCGGGAGAGCAAGAGACCCAGTACTTC
CASTPAGEQETQYF
>TRBJ1-4|NA|TRBV19|TRBD1|17
TGTGCCAGTAGTATCTTGGGACAGGGGGCGACTAATGAAAAACTGTTTTTT
CASSILGQGATNEKLFF
>TRBJ1-1|NA|TRBV18|NA|13
TGTGCCAGCTCTGGAGGGTTGAACACTGAAGCTTTCTTT
CASSGGLNTEAFF
>TRBJ1-2|once|TRBV5-8|NA|17
TGTGCCAGCAGCTTACCTGCTGGAACAATGCGGGCAGTTGACTACACCTTC
CASSLPAGTMRAVDYTF
>TRBJ2-7|NA|TRBV28|TRBD2|16
TGTGCCAGCAGTTTAACGACTAGCGGGAGCTCCTACGAGCAGTACTTC
CASSLTTSGSSYEQYF
>TRBJ2-2|NA|TRBV27|NA|13
TGTGCCAGCAGTTTAACTCCCACCGGGGAGCTGTTTTTT
CASSLTPTGELFF
>TRBJ2-3|once|TRBV5-1|NA|13
TGCGCCAGCAGCTTGCTGTCCACAGATACGCAGTATTTT
CASSLLSTDTQYF
>TRBJ1-1|NA|TRBV6-5|NA|13
TGTGCCAGCAGTTGGTCCCAGTACACTGAAGCTTTCTTT
CASSWSQYTEAFF